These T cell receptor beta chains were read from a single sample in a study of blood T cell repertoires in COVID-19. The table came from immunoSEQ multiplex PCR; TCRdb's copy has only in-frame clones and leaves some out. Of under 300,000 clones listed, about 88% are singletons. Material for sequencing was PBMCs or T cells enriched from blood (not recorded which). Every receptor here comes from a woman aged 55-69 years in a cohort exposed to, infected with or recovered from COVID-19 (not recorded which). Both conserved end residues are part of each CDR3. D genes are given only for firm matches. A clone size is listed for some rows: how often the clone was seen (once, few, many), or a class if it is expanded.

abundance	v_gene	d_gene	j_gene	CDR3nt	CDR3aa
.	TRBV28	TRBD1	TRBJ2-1	TGTGCCAGCAGCAGGCAGACAGGGACCCATGAGCAGTTCTTC	CASSRQTGTHEQFF
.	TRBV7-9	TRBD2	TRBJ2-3	TGTGCCAGCAGAGATCTAGCGGGAGGGAACACAGATACGCAGTATTTT	CASRDLAGGNTDTQYF
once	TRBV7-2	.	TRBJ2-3	TGTGCCAGCAGCTTTAGCGGAGCCACAGATACGCAGTATTTT	CASSFSGATDTQYF
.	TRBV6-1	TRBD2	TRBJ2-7	TGTGCCAGCAGTGGATTGGGACTAGCGGGAATATACGAGCAGTACTTC	CASSGLGLAGIYEQYF
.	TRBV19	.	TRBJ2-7	TGTGCCACCCGCGGGACGCTAACCTACGAGCAGTACTTC	CATRGTLTYEQYF
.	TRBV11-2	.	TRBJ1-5	TGTGCCAGCAGCTTAAGGGGGTACAGCAATCAGCCCCAGCATTTT	CASSLRGYSNQPQHF
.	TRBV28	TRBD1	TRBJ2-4	TGTGCCAGCAGTCCGTTAGACAGGGGAAAACTAGCCAAAAACATTCAGTACTTC	CASSPLDRGKLAKNIQYF
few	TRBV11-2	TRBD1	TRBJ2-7	TGTGCCAGCAGCCCTGGGACAGGGTGGCGGGGCGAGCAGTACTTC	CASSPGTGWRGEQYF
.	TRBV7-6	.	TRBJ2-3	TGTGCCAGCAGCCTAGGGCGGGATACGCAGTATTTT	CASSLGRDTQYF
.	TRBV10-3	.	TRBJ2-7	TGTGCCATCGGTCCGGCGGGTTATGGCGAGCAGTACTTC	CAIGPAGYGEQYF
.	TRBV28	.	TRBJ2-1	TGTGCCAGCAGTTCCCCCAACCTAGCGACGGAGCAGTTCTTC	CASSSPNLATEQFF
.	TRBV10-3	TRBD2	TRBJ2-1	TGTGCCATCAGTGAAGGTAGCGGGTATTATAATGAGCAGTTCTTC	CAISEGSGYYNEQFF
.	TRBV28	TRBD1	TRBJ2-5	TGTGCCAGCAGTTTATCGGGACAGGTCCAAGAGACCCAGTACTTC	CASSLSGQVQETQYF
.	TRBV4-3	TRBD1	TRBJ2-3	TGCGCCAGCAGCCAAGACAGGGGGCTTACAGATACGCAGTATTTT	CASSQDRGLTDTQYF
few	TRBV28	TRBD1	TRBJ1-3	TGTGCCAGCAGTTATACCGACAGGGGGGCTGGAAACACCATATATTTT	CASSYTDRGAGNTIYF
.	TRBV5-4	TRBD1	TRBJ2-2	TGTGCCAGCAGCCCCACAGGGGGCGGGAGGAACACCGGGGAGCTGTTTTTT	CASSPTGGGRNTGELFF
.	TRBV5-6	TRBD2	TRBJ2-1	TGTGCCAGCAGTATGGGACTAGCGGGAGGGAATGAGCAGTTCTTC	CASSMGLAGGNEQFF
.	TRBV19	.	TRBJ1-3	TGTGCCAGTAGTACCCAGGACTCTGGAAACACCATATATTTT	CASSTQDSGNTIYF
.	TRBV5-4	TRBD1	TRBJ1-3	TGTGCCAGCAGCCTGACAGGGACTGGAAACACCATATATTTT	CASSLTGTGNTIYF
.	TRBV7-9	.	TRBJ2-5	TGTGCCAGCAGCTCTGGGCACTCGGTTATCAAACAAGAGACCCAGTACTTC	CASSSGHSVIKQETQYF
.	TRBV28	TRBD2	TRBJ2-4	TGTGCCAGCAGTGAACTAGCGGGAGGGCTAGCCAAAAACATTCAGTACTTC	CASSELAGGLAKNIQYF
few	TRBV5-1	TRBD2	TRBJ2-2	TGCGCCAGCAGCTCGAACATAGCGGGAGGGGGCACCGGGGAGCTGTTTTTT	CASSSNIAGGGTGELFF
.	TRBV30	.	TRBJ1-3	TGTGCCTGGAGTGGCACAGGGCCTGGAAACACCATATATTTT	CAWSGTGPGNTIYF
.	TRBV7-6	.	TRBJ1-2	TGTGCCAGCAGCTTAGCGAAACAGGGAGCAGGGGGCTACACCTTC	CASSLAKQGAGGYTF
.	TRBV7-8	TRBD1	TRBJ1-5	TGTGCCAGCAGCCCGACAGGGGCGGGACAGCCCCAGCATTTT	CASSPTGAGQPQHF
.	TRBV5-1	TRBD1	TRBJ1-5	TGCGCCAGCAGCCCAGGGGGCGGCGGTGATCAGCCCCAGCATTTT	CASSPGGGGDQPQHF
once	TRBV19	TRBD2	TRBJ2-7	TGTGCCAGTAGTATGCGGGGGGCGTCCTACGAGCAGTACTTC	CASSMRGASYEQYF
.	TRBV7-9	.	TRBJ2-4	TGTGCCAGCAGCTTACAGTATAACATTCAGTACTTC	CASSLQYNIQYF
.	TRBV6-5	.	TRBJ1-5	TGTGCCAGCAGCTCTTACAAACAGCCCCAGCATTTT	CASSSYKQPQHF
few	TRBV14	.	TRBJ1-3	TGTGCCAGCAGCCAAGATCGTGAGGGTGGAAACACCATATATTTT	CASSQDREGGNTIYF
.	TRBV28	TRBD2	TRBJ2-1	TGTGCCAGCCAACTTCAGGGACTAGCCAGAACGAGCTCCTACAATGAGCAGTTCTTC	CASQLQGLARTSSYNEQFF
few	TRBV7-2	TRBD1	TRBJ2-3	TGTGCCAGCAGCTATGGACAGGGGGTAGCAGATACGCAGTATTTT	CASSYGQGVADTQYF
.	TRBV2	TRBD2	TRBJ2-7	TGTGCCAGCAGGCTGAAGCGGGAGGGGTACGAGCAGTACTTC	CASRLKREGYEQYF
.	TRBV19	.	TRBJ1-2	TGTGCCAGTAGTATTTCATCTGTGGTCGGTCCCGTGGGCTACACCTTC	CASSISSVVGPVGYTF
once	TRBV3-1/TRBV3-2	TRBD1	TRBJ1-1	TGTGCCAGCAGCCCAGGACAGGAGAACACTGAAGCTTTCTTT	CASSPGQENTEAFF
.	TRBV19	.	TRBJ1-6	TGTGCCAGTAGTATACGTGGAGACAGCTACTCTTCACCCCTCCACTTT	CASSIRGDSYSSPLHF
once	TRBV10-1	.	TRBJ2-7	TGCGCCAGCAGCGCATCTAGCGCCGGGTACTACGAGCAGTACTTC	CASSASSAGYYEQYF
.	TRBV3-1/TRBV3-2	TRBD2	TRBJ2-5	TGTGCCAGCAGCCAGCTAGCGGTACAACAAGAGACCCAGTACTTC	CASSQLAVQQETQYF
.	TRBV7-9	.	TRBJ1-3	TGTGCCAGCAGACTCCGGGACTCCCTAACTGGAAACACCATATATTTT	CASRLRDSLTGNTIYF
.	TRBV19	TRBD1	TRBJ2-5	TGTGCCAGTAGTATACTTGGGACAGGCCAAGAGACCCAGTACTTC	CASSILGTGQETQYF
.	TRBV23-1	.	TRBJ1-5	TGCGCCAGCAGTCAATCCCCGACAGGCAATCAGCCCCAGCATTTT	CASSQSPTGNQPQHF
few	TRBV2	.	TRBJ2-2	TGTGCCAGCAGTGTTCGGCAGGTTACAAACGGGGAGCTGTTTTTT	CASSVRQVTNGELFF
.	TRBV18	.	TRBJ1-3	TGTGCCAGCTCACCATCAGGCTCTGGAAACACCATATATTTT	CASSPSGSGNTIYF
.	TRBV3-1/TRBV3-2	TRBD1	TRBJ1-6	TGTGCCAGCAGCCAAGGGACAGGGGGCTATAATTCACCCCTCCACTTT	CASSQGTGGYNSPLHF
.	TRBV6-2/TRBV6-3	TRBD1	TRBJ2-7	TGTGCCAGCAGTTACTCTCCGGGACAGACCTACGAGCAGTACTTC	CASSYSPGQTYEQYF
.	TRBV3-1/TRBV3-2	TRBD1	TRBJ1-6	TGTGCCAGCAGCGACAGGGGCTATAATTCACCCCTCCACTTT	CASSDRGYNSPLHF
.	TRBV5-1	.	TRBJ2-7	TGCGCCAGCAGCTTGGCAGGGAACTCCTACGAGCAGTACTTC	CASSLAGNSYEQYF
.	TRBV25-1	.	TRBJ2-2	TGTGCCAGCAGTGAAGATTCGGTCGGGGAGCTGTTTTTT	CASSEDSVGELFF
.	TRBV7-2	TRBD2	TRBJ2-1	TGTGCCAGCAGTTCCCCGGGACTAGCGTTTGAGCAGTTCTTC	CASSSPGLAFEQFF
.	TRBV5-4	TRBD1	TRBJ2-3	TGTGCCAGCAGCCCTGGAGGACAGGGCCCAGGGGATACGCAGTATTTT	CASSPGGQGPGDTQYF
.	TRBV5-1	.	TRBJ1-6	TGCGCCAGCAGCTTGGGACAGAGTAATTCACCCCTCCACTTT	CASSLGQSNSPLHF
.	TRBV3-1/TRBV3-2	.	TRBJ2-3	TGTGCCAGCAGCCAAGTTATCGATACGCAGTATTTT	CASSQVIDTQYF
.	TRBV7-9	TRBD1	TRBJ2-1	TGTGCCAGCAGCTCCCGACGTACAAGACAGGGAACCGTCAATGAGCAGTTCTTC	CASSSRRTRQGTVNEQFF
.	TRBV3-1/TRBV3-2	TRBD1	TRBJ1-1	TGTGCCAGCAGCCCCCGGGACAGATTGAACACTGAAGCTTTCTTT	CASSPRDRLNTEAFF
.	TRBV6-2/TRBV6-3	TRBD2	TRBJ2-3	TGTGCCAGCAGCATTAGCGGGATTAAGGCTACGCAGTATTTT	CASSISGIKATQYF
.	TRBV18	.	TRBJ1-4	TGTGCCAGCTCACCACCGGCGGGGGATCGGGAAAAACTGTTTTTT	CASSPPAGDREKLFF
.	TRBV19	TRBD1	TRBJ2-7	TGTGCCAGTAGTACCTCGACAGGGACGTCCTACGAGCAGTACTTC	CASSTSTGTSYEQYF
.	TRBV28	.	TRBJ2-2	TGTGCCAGCCTCCGTAGCGAGAACACCGGGGAGCTGTTTTTT	CASLRSENTGELFF
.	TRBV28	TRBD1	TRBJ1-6	TGTGCCAGCAGGGCAGGACAGGAAGGTTCACCCCTCCACTTT	CASRAGQEGSPLHF
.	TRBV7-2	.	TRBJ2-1	TGTGCCAGCAGCTTATCGCGGGAAGGTGAGCAGTTCTTC	CASSLSREGEQFF